One and the same sample provided the 24 T cell receptor beta chains below, sequenced in a study of blood T cell repertoires in COVID-19. Sequencing was performed with immunoSEQ multiplex PCR; in TCRdb, only in-frame clones are kept and a portion is missing. The data show about 180,000 clones, roughly 80% seen once. Sequenced input: peripheral blood. Receptors were obtained from an older woman with COVID-19, enrolled during active disease.

This clone was recorded only once. The chain links TRBV28 to TRBJ1-2; TRBD1 matches at 7 bases. The CDR3 sequence is 13 residues long. The junction had 1 base not matched to a gene; V was cut back by 3 bases and J by 3 bases. Per germline, CDR1 MDHEN and CDR2 SYDVKM. The CDR3 coding sequence is TGTGCCAGCAGTTTTGGGACAGACTATGGCTACACCTTC. Protein: CASSFGTDYGYTF.

V gene TRBV19 combines with J gene TRBJ2-7; the D gene is possibly TRBD1 (6 bases). CDR1 and CDR2 (germline): LNHDA, SQIVND (reference sequence). The CDR3 spans 16 residues. V lost 4 bases to trimming and J lost 0 bases, with 16 bases between them. CDR3 amino acids: CASSTRQERTSYEQYF. CDR3 coding DNA: TGTGCCAGTAGTACTCGACAGGAGAGGACCTCCTACGAGCAGTACTTC.

The chain is built from TRBV11-2 and TRBJ2-2, with 8 bases matching TRBD2. Germline V gives CDR1 SGHAT, CDR2 FQNNGV. This CDR3 region has 17 residues. Losses at the gene ends were 6 bases for V and 6 bases for J; bases not matched to a gene: 15. In nucleotides, the CDR3 is TGTGCCAGCAGACTCTTCGCCGGGACTAGAAGCCCCGGGGAGCTGTTTTTT. It yields the protein CASRLFAGTRSPGELFF.

V gene TRBV19 combines with J gene TRBJ2-7; unclear D gene. CDR3 length equals 15 residues. Between the trimmed V and J ends, which lost 3 bases and 4 bases, there was a span of 16 bases. CDR1 LNHDA and CDR2 SQIVND come from the germline V gene (reference sequence). The CDR3 is CASSMAARSIYEQYF. In DNA, the CDR3 is TGTGCCAGTAGTATGGCAGCTAGGAGTATATACGAGCAGTACTTC. The full variable domain, completed using reference TRBV19 and TRBJ2-7, is DGGITQSPKYLFRKEGQNVTLSCEQNLNHDAMYWYRQDPGQGLRLIYYSQIVNDFQKGDIAEGYSVSREKKESFPLTVTSAQKNPTAFYLCASSMAARSIYEQYFGPGTRLTVT.

The rearrangement joins TRBV6-1 to TRBJ2-1; TRBD2 is a possible D gene (6 bases). The CDR3 is made up of 17 amino acids. Trimming took 2 bases from V and 7 from J, leaving 21 bases between them. CDR1 is MNHNS and CDR2 is SASEGT in the germline V gene. The CDR3: CASSENVLAVGRNEQFF. As DNA, the CDR3 is TGTGCCAGCAGTGAAAATGTGTTAGCGGTCGGAAGGAATGAGCAGTTCTTC.

The CDR3 DNA follows: TGTGCCACCAGCAGAGGTGACAGAACCCTTAACACTGAAGCTTTCTTT. Its protein is CATSRGDRTLNTEAFF. V and J are TRBV15 and TRBJ1-1; maybe TRBD1 (5 bases). Trimming shortened V by 1 base and J by 2 bases, and 14 bases separated the two germline ends. The germline CDR1 and CDR2 sequences are LNHNV and YYDKDF (reference sequence). The CDR3 contains 16 residues.

V is TRBV7-9 and J is TRBJ2-6, with D perhaps TRBD1 (6 bases). CDR1 SEHNR and CDR2 FQNEAQ come from the germline V gene (reference sequence). Trimming pared 9 bases from V and 0 bases from J, leaving 12 bases between. This CDR3 contains 15 residues. CDR3: CASTGLDSGANVLTF. The CDR3 DNA sequence: TGTGCCAGTACAGGGTTAGACTCTGGGGCCAACGTCCTGACTTTC.

The chain combines TRBV5-1 with TRBJ2-5, with D hard to call. V lost 2 bases, J lost 4 bases, and 12 bases lay in between. The CDR3 length is 14 residues. Germline V gene lookup returns CDR1 SGHRS and CDR2 YFSETQ. CDR3 protein: CASSFQAGPETQYF. The DNA for the CDR3 is TGCGCCAGCAGCTTTCAGGCAGGCCCAGAGACCCAGTACTTC. Full variable domain (missing parts from reference TRBV5-1 and TRBJ2-5): KAGVTQTPRYLIKTRGQQVTLSCSPISGHRSVSWYQQTPGQGLQFLFEYFSETQRNKGNFPGRFSGRQFSNSRSEMNVSTLELGDSALYLCASSFQAGPETQYFGPGTRLLVL.

V usage is TRBV5-1 and J usage is TRBJ2-3, with 10 bases aligning to TRBD2. Germline assignment: CDR1 SGHRS and CDR2 YFSETQ. CDR3 length equals 14 residues. Germline trimming cut 7 bases from V and 1 base from J; bases unmatched to any gene: 3. For the CDR3, the DNA is TGCGCCAGCGCTGGACTAGCGGGCACAGATACGCAGTATTTT. This codes for CASAGLAGTDTQYF.

The gene calls are TRBV2 and TRBJ2-5; D may be TRBD1 (7 bases). CDR3 length: 13 residues. From germline, CDR1 is SNHLY and CDR2 FYNNEI. With 6 bases removed from V and 2 bases from J, the gap between germline ends came to 10 bases. CDR3 protein: CASRGGQQETQYF. The DNA for the CDR3 is TGTGCCAGCAGGGGGGGACAGCAAGAGACCCAGTACTTC.

The chain is built from TRBV7-2 and TRBJ2-7; the D gene is possibly TRBD2 (5 bases). Between the trimmed V and J ends, which lost 1 base and 3 bases, there was a span of 10 bases. This CDR3 comprises 14 residues. Germline CDR1 is SGHTA and CDR2 is FQGNSA. The CDR3 region is CASSLGSGNYEQYF. As DNA, the CDR3 is TGTGCCAGCAGCTTAGGGAGCGGAAACTACGAGCAGTACTTC.

The V call is TRBV5-4, the J call TRBJ2-1, with D perhaps matching TRBD1 (6 bases). This CDR3 is built from 13 residues. Trimming took 0 bases from V and 7 from J, leaving 8 bases between them. Germline values: CDR1 SGHNT, CDR2 YYREEE (reference sequence). The CDR3 protein is CASSLDRANEQFF. The DNA of the CDR3 is TGTGCCAGCAGCTTGGACAGGGCGAATGAGCAGTTCTTC.

V and J are TRBV2 and TRBJ1-2; D ambiguous. The CDR3 covers 13 residues. The V end was cut by 3 bases, the J end by 7 bases, with 12 bases between. CDR1 and CDR2 from the germline V gene are SNHLY and FYNNEI. The DNA of the CDR3 is TGTGCCAGCAGTGAGAGACGAGAGGGTGGCTACACCTTC. As protein: CASSERREGGYTF.

The chain uses TRBV14 and TRBJ2-7; the match to TRBD1 covers 7 bases. The germline V gene has CDR1 SGHDN and CDR2 FVKESK. Trimming at V came to 8 bases and at J to 6 bases, leaving 16 bases not matched to a gene. The CDR3 covers 15 residues. CDR3 DNA sequence: TGTGCCAGCTCCCTAGGGGGCAGGGGAGCTGCCGAGCAGTACTTC. Protein product: CASSLGGRGAAEQYF.

In its sample, this clone was seen once. This chain uses TRBV24-1 with TRBJ2-2, with a possible D match to TRBD2 (6 bases). V dropped 9 bases and J dropped 4 bases, with 17 bases sitting between them. The CDR3 is 15 residues long. The V gene's germline CDR1 is KGHDR and CDR2 SFDVKD. CDR3 bases: TGTGCCACCGCCGAAATCGGGACTCTCACCGGGGAGCTGTTTTTT. Translation: CATAEIGTLTGELFF.

This chain joins TRBV2 and TRBJ1-3; D ambiguous. CDR1 SNHLY and CDR2 FYNNEI come from the germline V gene. V was trimmed by 2 bases and J by 8 bases, leaving 13 bases between them. CDR3 size: 14 residues. The CDR3 is CASSEQEVEDTIYF. CDR3 DNA sequence: TGTGCCAGCAGTGAACAGGAGGTTGAGGACACCATATATTTT.

The chain is built from TRBV19 and TRBJ2-2; perhaps TRBD1 as D (6 bases). Germline-derived CDR1 and CDR2 are LNHDA and SQIVND (reference sequence). Trimming cost V 3 bases and J 0 bases, with 8 bases left between them. CDR3 length: 15 residues. The CDR3 DNA sequence: TGTGCCAGTAGTATGTGGGGGCCGAACACCGGGGAGCTGTTTTTT. This codes for CASSMWGPNTGELFF.

The chain joins TRBV5-3 to TRBJ1-3, with 7 bases lining up with TRBD1. TRBV5-3 is classed as an ORF, of uncertain function. The CDR3 sequence is 15 residues long. Trimming at V came to 3 bases and at J to 3 bases, leaving 6 bases not matched to a gene. The CDR3 loop reads CARSCGTASGNTIYF. The CDR3 DNA sequence: TGTGCCAGAAGCTGCGGGACAGCCAGTGGAAACACCATATATTTT.

The genes are TRBV5-1 and TRBJ1-1; 8 nucleotides match TRBD1. Germline V CDR1 and CDR2: SGHRS, YFSETQ. Trimming removed 3 bases from V and 6 bases from J; junction bases left unmatched: 7. The CDR3 loop spans 14 amino acids. The CDR3 loop is CASSSGPDRAEAFF. Here the CDR3 DNA reads TGCGCCAGCAGCTCCGGACCGGACAGGGCTGAAGCTTTCTTT.

The V gene is TRBV14, the J gene TRBJ2-5; 11 nucleotides align to TRBD2. Germline values: CDR1 SGHDN, CDR2 FVKESK. V trimming: 3 bases; J trimming: 5 bases; junction bases outside the gene matches: 23. This CDR3 contains 21 residues. The CDR3 loop is CASSQRTPTQLAGVLGETQYF. As DNA, the CDR3 is TGTGCCAGCAGCCAGAGGACGCCCACCCAACTAGCGGGAGTGCTGGGGGAGACCCAGTACTTC.

This clone was observed a few times. The chain recombines TRBV2 with TRBJ2-5; 15 positions match TRBD2. The CDR3 is made up of 15 amino acids. Germline assignment: CDR1 SNHLY and CDR2 FYNNEI. Losses at the gene ends were 3 bases for V and 5 bases for J; bases not matched to a gene: 1. The CDR3 spells CASSDGLAGGETQYF. CDR3 nucleotide sequence: TGTGCCAGCAGTGACGGACTAGCGGGAGGGGAGACCCAGTACTTC.

The rearrangement uses TRBV2 and TRBJ1-2; TRBD1 matches 8 bases. V lost 6 bases, J lost 5 bases, and 5 bases stayed unmatched. This CDR3 has 13 residues. CDR1 SNHLY and CDR2 FYNNEI come from the germline V gene. The CDR3 sequence: CASRLRTGYGYTF. The CDR3 region has the DNA TGTGCCAGCAGACTTAGGACAGGGTATGGCTACACCTTC.

The chain is built from TRBV29-1 and TRBJ2-7; perhaps TRBD1 as D (6 bases). The germline V gene encodes CDR1 SQVTM and CDR2 ANQGSEA. The V end was cut by 7 bases, the J end by 0 bases, with 10 bases between. This CDR3 comprises 12 residues. Here the CDR3 DNA reads TGCAGCGCGAGGGACAACTCCTACGAGCAGTACTTC. This encodes CSARDNSYEQYF.

The chain carries TRBV7-3 and TRBJ2-1; D is possibly TRBD1 (5 bases). V lost 5 bases, J lost 6 bases, and 17 bases lay in between. Germline CDR1 SGHTA, CDR2 FQGTGA. The CDR3 is made up of 15 amino acids. The DNA for the CDR3 is TGTGCCAGCAGCCCTGGGGCTAGTAAGGGCAATGAGCAGTTCTTC. It encodes CASSPGASKGNEQFF.